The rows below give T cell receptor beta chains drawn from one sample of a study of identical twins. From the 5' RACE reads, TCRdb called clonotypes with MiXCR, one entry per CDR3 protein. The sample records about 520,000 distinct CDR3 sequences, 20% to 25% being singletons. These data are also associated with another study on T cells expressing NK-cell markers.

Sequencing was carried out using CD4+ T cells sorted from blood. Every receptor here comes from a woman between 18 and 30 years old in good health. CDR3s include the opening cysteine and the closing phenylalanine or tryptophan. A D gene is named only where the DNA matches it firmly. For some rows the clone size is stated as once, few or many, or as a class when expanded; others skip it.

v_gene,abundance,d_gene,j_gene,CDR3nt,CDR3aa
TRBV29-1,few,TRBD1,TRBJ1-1,TGCAGCGTTGTAGACAGGGGGAAGGGGAACACTGAAGCTTTCTTT,CSVVDRGKGNTEAFF
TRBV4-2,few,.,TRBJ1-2,TGTGCCAGCAGCCTCAGGGTAGAAGGGATCTCTGGCTACACCTTC,CASSLRVEGISGYTF
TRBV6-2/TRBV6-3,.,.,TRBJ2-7,TGTGCCAGCAGTTACGAGGACCCCTCGCCCCAGCAGTACTTC,CASSYEDPSPQQYF
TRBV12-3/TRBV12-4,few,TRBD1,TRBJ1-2,TGTGCCAGCAGTACCATGACAGGGTTTAATGGCTACACCTTC,CASSTMTGFNGYTF
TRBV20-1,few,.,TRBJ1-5,TGCAGTGCTAGAGATAGGACCGGCAATCAGCCCCAGCATTTT,CSARDRTGNQPQHF
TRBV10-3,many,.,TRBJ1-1,TGTGCCATCAGTGATCAGGGGCCGATCACTGAAGCTTTCTTT,CAISDQGPITEAFF
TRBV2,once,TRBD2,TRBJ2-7,TGTGCCAGCAGGGGACTAGCGGGCCGTAACGAGCAGTACTTC,CASRGLAGRNEQYF
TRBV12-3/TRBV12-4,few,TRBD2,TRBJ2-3,TGTGCCAGCAGTTCCAGACTAGCGGCGAGACTTAGCACAGATACGCAGTATTTT,CASSSRLAARLSTDTQYF
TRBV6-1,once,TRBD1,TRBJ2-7,TGTGCCAGCAGTCGACGCCAGATGACAGGGCGAGCCTACGAGCAGTACTTC,CASSRRQMTGRAYEQYF
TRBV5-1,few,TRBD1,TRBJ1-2,TGCGCCAGCAGCCCCACAGGGGGCGTTTATGGCTACACCTTC,CASSPTGGVYGYTF
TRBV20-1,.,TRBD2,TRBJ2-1,TGCAGTGCACTAGCGGGGAACTCCTACAATGAGCAGTTCTTC,CSALAGNSYNEQFF
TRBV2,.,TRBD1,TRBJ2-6,TGTGCCAGCATGGGACAGTACTCTGGGGCCAACGTCCTGACTTTC,CASMGQYSGANVLTF
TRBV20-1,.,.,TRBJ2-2,TGCAGTGCCAGGGGCAGGGGAAGAGCGGGGCTCAACACCGGGGAGCTGTTTTTT,CSARGRGRAGLNTGELFF
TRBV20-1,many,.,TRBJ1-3,TGCAGCCTGGGGGAGGCGGGGAACACCATATATTTT,CSLGEAGNTIYF
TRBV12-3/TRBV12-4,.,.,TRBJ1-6,TGTGCCAGCGCAGAGATCGGGGCTAATTCACCCCTCCACTTT,CASAEIGANSPLHF
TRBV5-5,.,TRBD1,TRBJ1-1,TGTGCCAGCAGCTTGGGAAGTGGACAGGGGAACACTGAAGCTTTCTTT,CASSLGSGQGNTEAFF
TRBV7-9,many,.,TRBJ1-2,TGTGCCAGCAGCTCCCGCAGGGGAAACAACTATGGCTACACCTTC,CASSSRRGNNYGYTF
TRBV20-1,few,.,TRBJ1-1,TGCAGTGCTCTGCATCGAGCTGAAGCTTTCTTT,CSALHRAEAFF
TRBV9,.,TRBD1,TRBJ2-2,TGTGCCAGCAGCGTAGGGGACAGGGAGGGCGGGGAGCTGTTTTTT,CASSVGDREGGELFF
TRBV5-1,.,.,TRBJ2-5,TGCGCCAGCAGCTTGGTCGGCGGACCGGAGACCCAGTACTTC,CASSLVGGPETQYF
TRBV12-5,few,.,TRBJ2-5,TGTGCTAGTGGTTTGTATTTGGGGCACCGCGAGACCCAGTACTTC,CASGLYLGHRETQYF
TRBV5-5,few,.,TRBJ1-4,TGTGCCAGCAGCGGGCAGACAGTCGAAAAACTGTTTTTT,CASSGQTVEKLFF
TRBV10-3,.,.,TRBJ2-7,TGTGCCATCACCCCAGGGGGGGGTATCCTCCACGAGCAGTACTTC,CAITPGGGILHEQYF
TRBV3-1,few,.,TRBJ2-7,TGTGCCAGCAGCCAAGCCCCCGGGACCCACTACGAGCAGTACTTC,CASSQAPGTHYEQYF
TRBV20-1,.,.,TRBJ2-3,TGCAGTGCCTCCCCCTTGCGCAGCGGACCCACAGATACGCAGTATTTT,CSASPLRSGPTDTQYF
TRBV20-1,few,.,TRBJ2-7,TGCAGTGCTAAGGGGGGAAACGAGCAGTACTTC,CSAKGGNEQYF
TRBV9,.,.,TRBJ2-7,TGTGCCAGCAGCAGAACTGTTGCGGGACCCCCTTCCGTCTACGAGCAGTACTTC,CASSRTVAGPPSVYEQYF
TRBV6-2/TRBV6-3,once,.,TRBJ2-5,TGTGCCGCCAGCAGTAGAGGGTTCCAAGAGACCCAGTACTTC,CAASSRGFQETQYF
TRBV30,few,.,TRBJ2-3,TGTGCCTTTGGGCAGTCGAGACCAGATACGCAGTATTTT,CAFGQSRPDTQYF
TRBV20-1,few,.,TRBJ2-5,TGCAGTGCTAGAGTTCGAGGTAGTCGAGAGACCCAGTACTTC,CSARVRGSRETQYF
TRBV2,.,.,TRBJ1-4,TGTGCCAGCAGTGATCGGGCCGGGGCCTATGAAAAACTGTTTTTT,CASSDRAGAYEKLFF
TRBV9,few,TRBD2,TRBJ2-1,TGTGCCAGCAGCCAGACTAGCGGGAGTGCGTCCTACAATGAGCAGTTCTTC,CASSQTSGSASYNEQFF
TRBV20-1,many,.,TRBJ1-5,TGCAGTGCGGCCATGGGGGACGCACCCCAGCATTTT,CSAAMGDAPQHF
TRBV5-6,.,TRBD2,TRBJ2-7,TGTGCCAGCATCTTAGCGGGGTCCTACGAGCAGTACTTC,CASILAGSYEQYF
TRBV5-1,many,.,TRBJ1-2,TGCGCCAGCAGCTTGGACAGGGTGGCTGGCTACACCTTC,CASSLDRVAGYTF
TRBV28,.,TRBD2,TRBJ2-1,TGTGCCAGCAGTTTGACGTTTAGCGGGAGGGCCGCGAATGAGCAGTTCTTC,CASSLTFSGRAANEQFF
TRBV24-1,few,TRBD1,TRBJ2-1,TGTGCCACCAGTGACAACGGACAGGGGGGATTAAATGAGCAGTTCTTC,CATSDNGQGGLNEQFF
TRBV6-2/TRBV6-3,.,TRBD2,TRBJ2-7,TGTGCCAGCATCCTCTTCACGATTGCGGGAGCGGTCGAGCAGTACTTC,CASILFTIAGAVEQYF
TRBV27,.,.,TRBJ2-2,TGTGCCAGCAACCCCACCGGGCAATACACCGGGGAGCTGTTTTTT,CASNPTGQYTGELFF
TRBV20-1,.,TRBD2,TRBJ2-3,TGCAGTGCTAGAGTAACGAGTGGGACTAGCGGGGGAGGTACGCAGTATTTT,CSARVTSGTSGGGTQYF
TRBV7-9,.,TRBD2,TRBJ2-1,TGTGCCAGCAGCTTCCCCGGGGGGGGGAAACACAATGAGCAGTTCTTC,CASSFPGGGKHNEQFF
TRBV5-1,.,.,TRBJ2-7,TGCGCCAGCAGCGGCGGGGCGTTACGCTACGAGCAGTACTTC,CASSGGALRYEQYF
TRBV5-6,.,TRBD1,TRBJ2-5,TGTGCCAGCAGCATTCGGACAGGGGGTGAGACCCAGTACTTC,CASSIRTGGETQYF
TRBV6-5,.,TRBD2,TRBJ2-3,TGTGCCAGCAGTTACCGCGCGGGGACTAGCGGGGGCACAGATACGCAGTATTTT,CASSYRAGTSGGTDTQYF
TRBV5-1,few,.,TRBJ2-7,TGCGCCAGCAGCTTGGGTATCACTTCTCGGCCTTACGAGCAGTACTTC,CASSLGITSRPYEQYF
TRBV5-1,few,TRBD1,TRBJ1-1,TGCGCCAGCAGCCCGCGGACAGGGGGCGCGGTCACTGAAGCTTTCTTT,CASSPRTGGAVTEAFF
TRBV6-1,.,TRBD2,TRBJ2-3,TGTGCCAGCAGCAAGCGGGGCCCCCGGGCAGATACGCAGTATTTT,CASSKRGPRADTQYF
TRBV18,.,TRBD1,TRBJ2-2,TGTGCCAGCTCACCCGCCCGCGGACAGGGGCCCGGGGAGCTGTTTTTT,CASSPARGQGPGELFF
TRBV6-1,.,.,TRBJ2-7,TGTGCCAGCAGAGCTGGGGGCCCCACCTACGAGCAGTACTTC,CASRAGGPTYEQYF
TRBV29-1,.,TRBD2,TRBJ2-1,TGCAGCGTATCTACAACTAGCGGGTACTACAATGAGCAGTTCTTC,CSVSTTSGYYNEQFF
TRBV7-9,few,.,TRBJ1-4,TGTGCCAGCAGCTTGAAGGGGAACGAAAAACTGTTTTTT,CASSLKGNEKLFF
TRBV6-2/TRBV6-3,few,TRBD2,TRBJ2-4,TGTGCCAGCTCTAGCGGGAGGGCCCCAAAAAACATTCAGTACTTC,CASSSGRAPKNIQYF